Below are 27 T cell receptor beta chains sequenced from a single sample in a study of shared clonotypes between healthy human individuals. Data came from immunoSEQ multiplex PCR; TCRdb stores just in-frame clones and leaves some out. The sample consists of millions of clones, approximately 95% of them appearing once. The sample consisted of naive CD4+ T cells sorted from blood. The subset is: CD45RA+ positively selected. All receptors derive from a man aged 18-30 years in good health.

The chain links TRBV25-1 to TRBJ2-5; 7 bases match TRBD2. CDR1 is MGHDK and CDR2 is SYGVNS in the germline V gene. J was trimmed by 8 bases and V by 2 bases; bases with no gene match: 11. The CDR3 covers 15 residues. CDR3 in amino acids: CASSEVRLAVETQYF. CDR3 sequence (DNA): TGTGCCAGCAGTGAAGTGCGGCTAGCGGTTGAAACCCAGTACTTC.

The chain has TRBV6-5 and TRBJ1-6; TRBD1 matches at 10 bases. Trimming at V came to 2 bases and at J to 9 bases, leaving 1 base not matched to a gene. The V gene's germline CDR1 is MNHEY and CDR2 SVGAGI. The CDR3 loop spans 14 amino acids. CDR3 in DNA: TGTGCCAGCAGTTACGGGACAGGGGTTTCACCCCTCCACTTT. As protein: CASSYGTGVSPLHF.

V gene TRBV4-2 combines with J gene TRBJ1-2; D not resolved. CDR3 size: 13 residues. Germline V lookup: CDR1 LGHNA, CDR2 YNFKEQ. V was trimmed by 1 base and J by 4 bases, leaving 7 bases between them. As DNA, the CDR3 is TGTGCCAGCAGCCAAGGAGTGGGCTATGGCTACACCTTC. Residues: CASSQGVGYGYTF.

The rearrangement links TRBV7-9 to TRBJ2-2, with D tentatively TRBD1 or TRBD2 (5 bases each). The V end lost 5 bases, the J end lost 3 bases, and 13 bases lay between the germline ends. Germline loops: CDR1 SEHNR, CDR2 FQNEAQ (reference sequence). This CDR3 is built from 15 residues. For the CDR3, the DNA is TGTGCCAGCAGCCCCGGACGGGGCGACACCGGGGAGCTGTTTTTT. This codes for CASSPGRGDTGELFF.

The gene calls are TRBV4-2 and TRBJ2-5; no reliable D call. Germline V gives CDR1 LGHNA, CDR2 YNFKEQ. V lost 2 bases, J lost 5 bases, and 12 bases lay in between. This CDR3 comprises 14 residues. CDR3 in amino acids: CASSQSAFGETQYF. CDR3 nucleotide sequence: TGTGCCAGCAGCCAAAGTGCGTTTGGGGAGACCCAGTACTTC.

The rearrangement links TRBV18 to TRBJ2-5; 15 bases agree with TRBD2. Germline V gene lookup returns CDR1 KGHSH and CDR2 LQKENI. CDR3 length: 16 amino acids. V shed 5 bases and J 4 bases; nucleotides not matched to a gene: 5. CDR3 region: CASSKGLAGGGETQYF. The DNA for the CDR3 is TGTGCCAGCTCAAAGGGACTAGCGGGAGGAGGAGAGACCCAGTACTTC.

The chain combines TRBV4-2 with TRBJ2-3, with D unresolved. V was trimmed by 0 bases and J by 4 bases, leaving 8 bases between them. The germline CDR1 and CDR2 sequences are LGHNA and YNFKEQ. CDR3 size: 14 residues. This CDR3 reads CASSQDWGSDTQYF. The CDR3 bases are TGTGCCAGCAGCCAAGATTGGGGATCAGATACGCAGTATTTT.

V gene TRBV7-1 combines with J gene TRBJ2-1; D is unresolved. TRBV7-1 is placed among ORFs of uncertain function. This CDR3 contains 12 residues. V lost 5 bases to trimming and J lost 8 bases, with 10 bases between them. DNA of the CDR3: TGTGCCAGCAGCCAAGGGCCGGATGAGCAGTTCTTC. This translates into CASSQGPDEQFF.

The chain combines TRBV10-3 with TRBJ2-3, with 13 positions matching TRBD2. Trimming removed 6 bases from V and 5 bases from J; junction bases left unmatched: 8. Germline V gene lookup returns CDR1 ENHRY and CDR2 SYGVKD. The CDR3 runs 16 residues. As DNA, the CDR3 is TGTGCCATCAGGGAGACTAGCGGGGGGCCCGGAGATACGCAGTATTTT. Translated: CAIRETSGGPGDTQYF.

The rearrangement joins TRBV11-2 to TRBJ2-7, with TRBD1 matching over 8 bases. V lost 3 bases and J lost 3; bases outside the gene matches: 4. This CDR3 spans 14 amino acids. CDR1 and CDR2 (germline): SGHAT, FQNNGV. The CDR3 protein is CASSFRTGFYEQYF. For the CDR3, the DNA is TGTGCCAGCAGCTTCCGGACAGGGTTCTACGAGCAGTACTTC.

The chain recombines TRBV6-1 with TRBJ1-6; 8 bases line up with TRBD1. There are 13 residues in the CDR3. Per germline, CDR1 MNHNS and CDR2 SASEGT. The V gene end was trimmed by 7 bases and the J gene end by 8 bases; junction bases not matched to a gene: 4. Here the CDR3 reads CASKGQGDSPLHF. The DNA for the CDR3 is TGTGCCAGCAAAGGACAGGGTGATTCACCCCTCCACTTT.

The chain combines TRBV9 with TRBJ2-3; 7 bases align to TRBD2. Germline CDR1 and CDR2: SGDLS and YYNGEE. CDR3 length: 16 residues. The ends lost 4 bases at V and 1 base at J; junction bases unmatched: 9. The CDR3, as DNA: TGTGCCAGCAGCTCCCGGACTAGTGGAGGCACAGATACGCAGTATTTT. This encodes CASSSRTSGGTDTQYF.

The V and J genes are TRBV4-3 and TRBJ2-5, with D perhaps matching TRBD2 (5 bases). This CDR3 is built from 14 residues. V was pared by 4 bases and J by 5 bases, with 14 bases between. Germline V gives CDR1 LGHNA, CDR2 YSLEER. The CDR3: CASSPLGGGETQYF. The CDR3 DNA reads TGCGCCAGCAGCCCCCTAGGCGGCGGGGAGACCCAGTACTTC.

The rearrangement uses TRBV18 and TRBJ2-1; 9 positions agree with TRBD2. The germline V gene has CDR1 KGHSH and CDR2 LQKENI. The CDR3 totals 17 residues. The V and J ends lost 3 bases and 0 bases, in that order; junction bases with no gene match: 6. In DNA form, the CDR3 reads TGTGCCAGCTCACCCCCGCTAGCGGGGTCCTCCTACAATGAGCAGTTCTTC. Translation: CASSPPLAGSSYNEQFF. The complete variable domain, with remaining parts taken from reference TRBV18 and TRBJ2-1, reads NAGVMQNPRHLVRRRGQEARLRCSPMKGHSHVYWYRQLPEEGLKFMVYLQKENIIDESGMPKERFSAEFPKEGPSILRIQQVVRGDSAAYFCASSPPLAGSSYNEQFFGPGTRLTVL.

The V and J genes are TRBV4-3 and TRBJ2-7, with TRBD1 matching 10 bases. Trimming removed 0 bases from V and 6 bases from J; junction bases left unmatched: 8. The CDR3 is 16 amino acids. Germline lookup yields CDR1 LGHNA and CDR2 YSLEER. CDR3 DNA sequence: TGCGCCAGCAGCCAAGATCTAGGGGGACAGGGGACCGAGCAGTACTTC. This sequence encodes CASSQDLGGQGTEQYF.

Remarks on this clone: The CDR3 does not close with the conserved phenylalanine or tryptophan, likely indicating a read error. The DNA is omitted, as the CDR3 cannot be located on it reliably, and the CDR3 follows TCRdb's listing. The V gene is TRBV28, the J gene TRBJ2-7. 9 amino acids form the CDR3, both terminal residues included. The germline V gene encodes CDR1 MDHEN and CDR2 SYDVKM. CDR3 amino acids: CASSSKRAA.

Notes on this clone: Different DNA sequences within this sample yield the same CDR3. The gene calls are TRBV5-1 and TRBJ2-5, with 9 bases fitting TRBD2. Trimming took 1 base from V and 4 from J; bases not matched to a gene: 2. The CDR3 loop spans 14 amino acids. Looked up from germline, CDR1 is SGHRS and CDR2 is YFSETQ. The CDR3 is CASSLLLAGETQYF. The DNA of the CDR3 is TGCGCCAGCAGCTTGCTACTAGCGGGAGAGACCCAGTACTTC. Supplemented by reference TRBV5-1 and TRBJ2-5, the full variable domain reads KAGVTQTPRYLIKTRGQQVTLSCSPISGHRSVSWYQQTPGQGLQFLFEYFSETQRNKGNFPGRFSGRQFSNSRSEMNVSTLELGDSALYLCASSLLLAGETQYFGPGTRLLVL.

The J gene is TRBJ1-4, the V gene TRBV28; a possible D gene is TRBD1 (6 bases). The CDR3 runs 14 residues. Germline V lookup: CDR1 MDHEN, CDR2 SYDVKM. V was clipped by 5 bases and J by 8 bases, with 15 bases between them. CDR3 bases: TGTGCCAGCAGTCTCGGACAGCTGCGGGAAAAACTGTTTTTT. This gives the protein CASSLGQLREKLFF. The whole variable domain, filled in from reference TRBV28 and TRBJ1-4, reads DVKVTQSSRYLVKRTGEKVFLECVQDMDHENMFWYRQDPGLGLRLIYFSYDVKMKEKGDIPEGYSVSREKKERFSLILESASTNQTSMYLCASSLGQLREKLFFGSGTQLSVL.

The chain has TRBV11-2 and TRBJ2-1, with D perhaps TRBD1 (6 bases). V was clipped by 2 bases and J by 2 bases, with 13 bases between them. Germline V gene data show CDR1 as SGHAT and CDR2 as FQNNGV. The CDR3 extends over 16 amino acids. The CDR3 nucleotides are TGTGCCAGCAGCTTATGGGACACTGGCACCTACAATGAGCAGTTCTTC. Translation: CASSLWDTGTYNEQFF.

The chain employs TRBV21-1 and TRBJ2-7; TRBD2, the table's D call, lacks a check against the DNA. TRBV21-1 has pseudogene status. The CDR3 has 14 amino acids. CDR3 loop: CASNSGTSTHEQYF. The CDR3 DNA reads TGTGCCAGCAACTCCGGGACTTCAACCCACGAGCAGTACTTC.

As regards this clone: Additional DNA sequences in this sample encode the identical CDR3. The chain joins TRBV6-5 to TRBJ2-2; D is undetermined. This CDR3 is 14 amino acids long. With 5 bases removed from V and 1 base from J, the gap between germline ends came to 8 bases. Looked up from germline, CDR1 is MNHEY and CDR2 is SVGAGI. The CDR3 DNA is TGTGCCAGCAGTAGGACGGTGAACACCGGGGAGCTGTTTTTT. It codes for CASSRTVNTGELFF.

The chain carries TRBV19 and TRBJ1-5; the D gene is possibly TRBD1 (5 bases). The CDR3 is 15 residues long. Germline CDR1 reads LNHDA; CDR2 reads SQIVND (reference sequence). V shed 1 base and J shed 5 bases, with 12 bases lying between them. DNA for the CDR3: TGTGCCAGTAGTATAGTTGAAGGGGTTCATCAGCCCCAGCATTTT. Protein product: CASSIVEGVHQPQHF.

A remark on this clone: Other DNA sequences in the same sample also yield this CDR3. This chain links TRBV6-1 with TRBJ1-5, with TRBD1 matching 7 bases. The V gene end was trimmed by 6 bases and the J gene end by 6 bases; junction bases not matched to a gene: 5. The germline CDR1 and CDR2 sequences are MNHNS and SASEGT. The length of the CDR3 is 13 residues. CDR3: CASSDREGQPQHF. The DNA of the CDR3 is TGTGCCAGCAGCGACAGGGAGGGTCAGCCCCAGCATTTT.

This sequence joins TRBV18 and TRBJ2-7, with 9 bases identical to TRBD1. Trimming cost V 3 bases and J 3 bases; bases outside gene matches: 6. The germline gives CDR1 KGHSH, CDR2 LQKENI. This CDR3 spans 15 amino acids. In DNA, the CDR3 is TGTGCCAGCTCACCTTCCGGGACAGGGTACTACGAGCAGTACTTC. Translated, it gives CASSPSGTGYYEQYF.

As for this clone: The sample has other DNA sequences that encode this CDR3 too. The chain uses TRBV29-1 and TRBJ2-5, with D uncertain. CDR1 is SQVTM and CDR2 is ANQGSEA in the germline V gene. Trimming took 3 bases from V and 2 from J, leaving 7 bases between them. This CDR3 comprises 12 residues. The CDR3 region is CSVEELQETQYF. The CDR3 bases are TGCAGCGTTGAGGAGCTGCAAGAGACCCAGTACTTC.

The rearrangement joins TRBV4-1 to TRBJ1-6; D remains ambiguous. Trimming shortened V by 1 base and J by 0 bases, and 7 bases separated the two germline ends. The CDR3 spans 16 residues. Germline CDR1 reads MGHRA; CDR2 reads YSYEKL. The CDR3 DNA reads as TGCGCCAGCAGCCAAGCACCCCGCTCCTATAATTCACCCCTCCACTTT. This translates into CASSQAPRSYNSPLHF.

The CDR3 region has the DNA TGTGCCATCAGCGCAAGGACAGGGAGAGAGACCCAGTACTTC. It translates to CAISARTGRETQYF. V and J are TRBV10-3 and TRBJ2-5, with 8 bases that match TRBD1. This CDR3 has 14 amino acids. CDR1 and CDR2 (germline): ENHRY, SYGVKD. The trim removed 6 bases at V and 4 bases at J, leaving 7 bases unmatched.